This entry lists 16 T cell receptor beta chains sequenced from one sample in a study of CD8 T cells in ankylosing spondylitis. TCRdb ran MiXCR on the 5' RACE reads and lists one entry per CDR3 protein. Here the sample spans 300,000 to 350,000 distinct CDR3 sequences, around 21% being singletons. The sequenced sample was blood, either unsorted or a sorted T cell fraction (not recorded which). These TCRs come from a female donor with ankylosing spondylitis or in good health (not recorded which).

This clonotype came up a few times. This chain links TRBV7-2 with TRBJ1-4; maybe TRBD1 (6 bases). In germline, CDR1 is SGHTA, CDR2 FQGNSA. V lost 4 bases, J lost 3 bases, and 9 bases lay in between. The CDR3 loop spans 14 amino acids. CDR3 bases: TGTGCCAGCAGCTCACAGGGAGCTAATGAAAAACTGTTTTTT. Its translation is CASSSQGANEKLFF.

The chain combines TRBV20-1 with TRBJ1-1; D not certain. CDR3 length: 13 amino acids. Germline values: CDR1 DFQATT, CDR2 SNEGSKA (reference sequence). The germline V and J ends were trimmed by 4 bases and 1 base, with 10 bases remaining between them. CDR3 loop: CSATRFGNTEAFF. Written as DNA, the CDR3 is TGCAGTGCTACCCGTTTCGGGAACACTGAAGCTTTCTTT.

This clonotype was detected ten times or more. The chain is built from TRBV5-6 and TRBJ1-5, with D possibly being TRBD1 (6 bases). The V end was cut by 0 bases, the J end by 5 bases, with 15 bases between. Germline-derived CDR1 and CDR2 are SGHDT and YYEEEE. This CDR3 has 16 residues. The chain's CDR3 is CASSLGGGNGDQPQHF. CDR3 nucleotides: TGTGCCAGCAGCTTGGGAGGGGGAAATGGGGATCAGCCCCAGCATTTT.

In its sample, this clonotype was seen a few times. The CDR3 loop reads CASSLTRTSGAYEQYF. The CDR3 nucleotides read TGTGCCAGCAGCCTAACTCGGACTAGCGGGGCCTACGAGCAGTACTTC. The rearrangement uses TRBV5-5 and TRBJ2-7; 12 positions match TRBD2. Germline V gives CDR1 SGHKS, CDR2 YYEKEE (reference sequence). This CDR3 is built from 16 residues. V lost 4 bases to trimming and J lost 2 bases; unmatched junction nucleotides: 7.

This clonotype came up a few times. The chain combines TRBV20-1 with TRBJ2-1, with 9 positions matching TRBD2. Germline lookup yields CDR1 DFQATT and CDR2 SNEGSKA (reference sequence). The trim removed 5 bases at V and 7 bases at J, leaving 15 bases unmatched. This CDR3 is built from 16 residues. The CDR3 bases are TGCAGTGCTGACCTCCTCCTAGCGGGAAAGGAGAATGAGCAGTTCTTC. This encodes CSADLLLAGKENEQFF.

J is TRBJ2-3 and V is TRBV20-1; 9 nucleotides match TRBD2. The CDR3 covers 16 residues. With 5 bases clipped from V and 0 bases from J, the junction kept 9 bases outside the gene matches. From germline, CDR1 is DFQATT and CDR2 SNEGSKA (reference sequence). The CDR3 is CSASDRLAASTDTQYF. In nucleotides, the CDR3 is TGCAGTGCTTCCGATCGACTAGCGGCTAGCACAGATACGCAGTATTTT.

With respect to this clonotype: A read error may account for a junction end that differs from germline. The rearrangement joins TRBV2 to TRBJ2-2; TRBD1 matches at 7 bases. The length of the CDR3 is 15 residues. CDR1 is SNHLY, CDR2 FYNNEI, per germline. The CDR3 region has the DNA TGTGCCACTTCGAGAGGGGGCTCGAACACCGGGCAGCTGTTTTTT. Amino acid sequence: CATSRGGSNTGQLFF.

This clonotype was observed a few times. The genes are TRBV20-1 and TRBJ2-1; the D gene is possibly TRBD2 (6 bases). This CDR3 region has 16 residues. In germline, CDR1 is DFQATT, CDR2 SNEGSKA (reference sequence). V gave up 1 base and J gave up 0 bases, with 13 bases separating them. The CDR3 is CSARGPGLNSYNEQFF. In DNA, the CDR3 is TGCAGTGCTAGAGGCCCGGGACTCAACTCCTACAATGAGCAGTTCTTC.

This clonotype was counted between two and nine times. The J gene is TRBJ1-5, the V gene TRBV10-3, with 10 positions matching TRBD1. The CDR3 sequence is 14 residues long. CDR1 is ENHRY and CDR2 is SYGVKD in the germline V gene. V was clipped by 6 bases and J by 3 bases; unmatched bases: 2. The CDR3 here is CAIRGTGDNQPQHF. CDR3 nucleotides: TGTGCCATCAGAGGGACAGGGGACAATCAGCCCCAGCATTTT.

This CDR3 reads CASSGLTGNDYGYTF. In DNA form, the CDR3 reads TGCGCCAGCAGCGGGTTGACAGGGAATGACTATGGCTACACCTTC. V is TRBV5-1 and J is TRBJ1-2; 7 bases line up with TRBD1. The CDR3 is made up of 15 amino acids. After removal of 4 bases from V and 3 bases from J, the junction contained 9 bases not matched to a gene. Per the germline V gene, CDR1 is SGHRS and CDR2 is YFSETQ.

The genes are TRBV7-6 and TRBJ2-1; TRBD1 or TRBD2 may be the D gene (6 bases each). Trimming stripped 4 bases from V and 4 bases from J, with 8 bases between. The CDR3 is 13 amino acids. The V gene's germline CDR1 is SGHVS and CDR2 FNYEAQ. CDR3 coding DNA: TGTGCCAGCAGCTGGAGGGGGTACAATGAGCAGTTCTTC. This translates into CASSWRGYNEQFF.

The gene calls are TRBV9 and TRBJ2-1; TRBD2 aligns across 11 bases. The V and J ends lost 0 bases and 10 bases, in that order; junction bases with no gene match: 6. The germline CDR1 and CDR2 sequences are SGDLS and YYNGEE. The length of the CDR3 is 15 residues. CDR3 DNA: TGTGCCAGCAGCGTAGGAGGTAGCGGGAGGGACGAGCAGTTCTTC. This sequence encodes CASSVGGSGRDEQFF.

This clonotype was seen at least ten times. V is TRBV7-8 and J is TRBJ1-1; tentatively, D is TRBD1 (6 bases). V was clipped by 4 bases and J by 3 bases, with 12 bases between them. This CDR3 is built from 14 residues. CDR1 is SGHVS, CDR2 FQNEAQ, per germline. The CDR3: CASSSGESDTEAFF. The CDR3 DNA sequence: TGTGCCAGCAGCTCAGGGGAAAGTGACACTGAAGCTTTCTTT.

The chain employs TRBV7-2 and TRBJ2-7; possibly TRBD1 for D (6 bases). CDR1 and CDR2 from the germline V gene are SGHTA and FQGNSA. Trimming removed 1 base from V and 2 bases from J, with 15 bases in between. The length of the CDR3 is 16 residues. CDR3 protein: CASSLVGRGLPYEQYF. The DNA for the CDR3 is TGTGCCAGCAGCTTAGTGGGCAGGGGCCTGCCCTACGAGCAGTACTTC.

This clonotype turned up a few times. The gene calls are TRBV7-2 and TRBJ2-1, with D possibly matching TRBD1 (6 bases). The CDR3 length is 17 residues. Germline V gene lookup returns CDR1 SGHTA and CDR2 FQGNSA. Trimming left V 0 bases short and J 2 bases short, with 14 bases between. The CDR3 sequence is CASSLAGASRTYNEQFF. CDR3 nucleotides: TGTGCCAGCAGCTTAGCGGGGGCTAGCCGAACCTACAATGAGCAGTTCTTC. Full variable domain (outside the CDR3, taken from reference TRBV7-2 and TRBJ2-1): GAGVSQSPSNKVTEKGKDVELRCDPISGHTALYWYRQSLGQGLEFLIYFQGNSAPDKSGLPSDRFSAERTGGSVSTLTIQRTQQEDSAVYLCASSLAGASRTYNEQFFGPGTRLTVL.

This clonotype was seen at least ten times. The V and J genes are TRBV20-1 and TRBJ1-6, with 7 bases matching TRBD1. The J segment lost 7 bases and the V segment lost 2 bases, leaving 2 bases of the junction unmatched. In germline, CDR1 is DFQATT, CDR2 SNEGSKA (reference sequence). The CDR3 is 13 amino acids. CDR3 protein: CSARTGANSPLHF. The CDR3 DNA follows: TGCAGTGCTAGAACAGGGGCGAATTCACCCCTCCACTTT.